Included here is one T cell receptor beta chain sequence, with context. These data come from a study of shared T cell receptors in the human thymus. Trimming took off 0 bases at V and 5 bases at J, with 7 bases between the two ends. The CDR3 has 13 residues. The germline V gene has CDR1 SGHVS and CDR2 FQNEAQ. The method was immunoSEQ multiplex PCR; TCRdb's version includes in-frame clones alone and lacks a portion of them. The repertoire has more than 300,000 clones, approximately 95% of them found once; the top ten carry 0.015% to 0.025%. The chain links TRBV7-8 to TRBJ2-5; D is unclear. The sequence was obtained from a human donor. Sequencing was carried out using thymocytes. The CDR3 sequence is CASSLAGRETQYF. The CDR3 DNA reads TGTGCCAGCAGCTTAGCCGGTAGGGAGACCCAGTACTTC.